This TCR beta chain is drawn from a study of blood T cell repertoires in COVID-19. Study-level background: Whether acute or convalescent, the COVID-19 samples came from the United States, Italy and Spain. T cells, B-cell-depleted T cells, or PBMCs supplied cDNA or gDNA.

The CDR3 has 15 amino acids. Germline values: CDR1 MNHEY, CDR2 SMNVEV (reference sequence). Unmatched junction bases numbered 3, after V lost 3 bases and J lost 3 bases. How the authors handled the data: By means of reference gene primer amplification, nucleated cell counts were estimated. The method was immunoSEQ multiplex PCR; TCRdb's version includes in-frame clones alone and lacks a portion of them. From that table come the V and J calls and clone size; the DNA was used to work out D and trimming. The data show about 70,000 clones, 75% to 85% seen once. Sequencing was done on a sample of peripheral blood. The J gene is TRBJ1-5, the V gene TRBV27; 9 nucleotides agree with TRBD1. The TCR was taken from a man between 65 and 80 years old who had recovered from COVID-19. This chain's CDR3 is CASSFGTGNNQPQHF. CDR3 nucleotides: TGTGCCAGCAGTTTCGGGACAGGGAACAATCAGCCCCAGCATTTT.